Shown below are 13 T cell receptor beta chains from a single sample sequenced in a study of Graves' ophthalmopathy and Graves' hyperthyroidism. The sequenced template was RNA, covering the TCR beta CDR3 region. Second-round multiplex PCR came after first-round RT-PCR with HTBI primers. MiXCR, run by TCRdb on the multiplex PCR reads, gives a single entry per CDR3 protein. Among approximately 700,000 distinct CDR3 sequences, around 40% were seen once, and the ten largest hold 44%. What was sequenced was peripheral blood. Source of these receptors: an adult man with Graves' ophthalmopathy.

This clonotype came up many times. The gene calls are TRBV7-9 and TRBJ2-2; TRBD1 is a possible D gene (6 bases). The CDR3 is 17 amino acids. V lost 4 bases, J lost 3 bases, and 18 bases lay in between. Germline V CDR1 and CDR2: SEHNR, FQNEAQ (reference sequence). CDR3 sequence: CASSSARTDWDTGELFF. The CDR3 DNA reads TGTGCCAGCAGCTCCGCGCGGACAGACTGGGACACCGGGGAGCTGTTTTTT.

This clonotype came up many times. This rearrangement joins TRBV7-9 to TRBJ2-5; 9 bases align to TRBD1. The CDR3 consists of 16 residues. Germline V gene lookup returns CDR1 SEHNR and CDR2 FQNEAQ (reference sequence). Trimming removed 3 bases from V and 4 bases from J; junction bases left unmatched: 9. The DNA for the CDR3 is TGTGCCAGCAGCTTCACCGGGACAGGGTTACGAGAGACCCAGTACTTC. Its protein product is CASSFTGTGLRETQYF.

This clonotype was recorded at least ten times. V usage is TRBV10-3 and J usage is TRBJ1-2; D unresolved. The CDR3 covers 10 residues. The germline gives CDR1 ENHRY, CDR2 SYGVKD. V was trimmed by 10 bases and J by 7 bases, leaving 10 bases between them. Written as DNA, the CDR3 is TGTGCCACCGGCCCGGGTGGCTACACCTTC. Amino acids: CATGPGGYTF.

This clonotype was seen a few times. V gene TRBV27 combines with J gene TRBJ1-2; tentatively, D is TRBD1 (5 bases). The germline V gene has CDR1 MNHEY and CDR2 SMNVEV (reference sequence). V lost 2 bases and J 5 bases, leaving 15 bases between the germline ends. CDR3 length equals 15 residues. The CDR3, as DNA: TGTGCCAGCAGTTTAAGAGACAGCCACGGGTATGGCTACACCTTC. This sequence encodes CASSLRDSHGYGYTF.

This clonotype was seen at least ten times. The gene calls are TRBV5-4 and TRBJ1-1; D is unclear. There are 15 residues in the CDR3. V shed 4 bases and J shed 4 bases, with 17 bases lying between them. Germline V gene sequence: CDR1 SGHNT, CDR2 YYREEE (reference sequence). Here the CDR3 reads CASSPGGRDGTEAFF. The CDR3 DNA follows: TGTGCCAGCAGCCCCGGTGGAAGGGATGGCACTGAAGCTTTCTTT.

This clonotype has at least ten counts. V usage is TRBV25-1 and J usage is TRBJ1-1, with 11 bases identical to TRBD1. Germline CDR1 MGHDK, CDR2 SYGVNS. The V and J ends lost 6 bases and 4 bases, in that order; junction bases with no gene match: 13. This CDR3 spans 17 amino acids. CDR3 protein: CASRRGQGAGWGTEAFF. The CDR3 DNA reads TGTGCCAGCAGGAGAGGACAGGGGGCAGGTTGGGGCACTGAAGCTTTCTTT.

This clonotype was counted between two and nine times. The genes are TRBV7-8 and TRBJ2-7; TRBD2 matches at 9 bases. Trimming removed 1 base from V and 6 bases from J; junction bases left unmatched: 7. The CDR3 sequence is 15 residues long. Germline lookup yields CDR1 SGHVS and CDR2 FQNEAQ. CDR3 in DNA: TGTGCCAGCAGCTTAGTAGGTAGCGGGGGTTCCGAGCAGTACTTC. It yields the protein CASSLVGSGGSEQYF.

This chain's CDR3 is CASSQKGLGHNSPLHF. The CDR3 region has the DNA TGTGCCAGCAGCCAAAAGGGGCTCGGACATAATTCACCCCTCCACTTT. V and J are TRBV9 and TRBJ1-6; weak D call: TRBD1 (5 bases). Trimming removed 4 bases at V and 5 bases at J, with 16 bases between. The CDR3 is 16 residues long. Looked up from germline, CDR1 is SGDLS and CDR2 is YYNGEE.

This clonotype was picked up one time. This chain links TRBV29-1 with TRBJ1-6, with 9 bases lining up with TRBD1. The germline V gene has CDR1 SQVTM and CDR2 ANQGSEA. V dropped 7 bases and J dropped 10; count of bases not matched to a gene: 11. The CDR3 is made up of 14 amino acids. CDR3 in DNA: TGCAGCGCGTTGGACAGGGGAGTCGGGTCACCCCTCCACTTT. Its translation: CSALDRGVGSPLHF.

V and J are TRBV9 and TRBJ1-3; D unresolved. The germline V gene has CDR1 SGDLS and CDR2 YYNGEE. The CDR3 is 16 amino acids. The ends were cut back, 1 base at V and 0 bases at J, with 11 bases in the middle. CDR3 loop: CASSVRPGSSGNTIYF. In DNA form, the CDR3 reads TGTGCCAGCAGCGTAAGACCGGGGAGCTCTGGAAACACCATATATTTT.

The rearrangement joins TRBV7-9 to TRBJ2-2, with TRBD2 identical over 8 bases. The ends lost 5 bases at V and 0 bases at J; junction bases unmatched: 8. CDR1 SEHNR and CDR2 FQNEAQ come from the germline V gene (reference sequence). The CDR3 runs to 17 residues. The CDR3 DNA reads TGTGCCAGCAGCCACCGGGCGCGGGAGGCGAACACCGGGGAGCTGTTTTTT. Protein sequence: CASSHRAREANTGELFF. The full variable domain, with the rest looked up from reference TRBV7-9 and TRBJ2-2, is DTGVSQNPRHKITKRGQNVTFRCDPISEHNRLYWYRQTLGQGPEFLTYFQNEAQLEKSRLLSDRFSAERPKGSFSTLEIQRTEQGDSAMYLCASSHRAREANTGELFFGEGSRLTVL.

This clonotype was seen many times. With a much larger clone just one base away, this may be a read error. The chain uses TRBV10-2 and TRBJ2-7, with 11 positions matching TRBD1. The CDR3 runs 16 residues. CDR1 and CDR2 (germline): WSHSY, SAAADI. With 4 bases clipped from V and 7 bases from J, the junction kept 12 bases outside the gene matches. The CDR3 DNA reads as TGCGCCAGCAGTGTATGGGGACAGGGGGGGGACAATGAGCAGTACTTC. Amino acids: CASSVWGQGGDNEQYF.

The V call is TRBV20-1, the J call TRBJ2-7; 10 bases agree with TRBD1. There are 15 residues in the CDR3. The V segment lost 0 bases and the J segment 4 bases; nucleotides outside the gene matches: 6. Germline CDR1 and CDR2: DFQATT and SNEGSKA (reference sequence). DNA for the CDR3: TGCAGTGCTAGAGATCGAGACAGGGGGCTTTACGAGCAGTACTTC. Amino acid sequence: CSARDRDRGLYEQYF.